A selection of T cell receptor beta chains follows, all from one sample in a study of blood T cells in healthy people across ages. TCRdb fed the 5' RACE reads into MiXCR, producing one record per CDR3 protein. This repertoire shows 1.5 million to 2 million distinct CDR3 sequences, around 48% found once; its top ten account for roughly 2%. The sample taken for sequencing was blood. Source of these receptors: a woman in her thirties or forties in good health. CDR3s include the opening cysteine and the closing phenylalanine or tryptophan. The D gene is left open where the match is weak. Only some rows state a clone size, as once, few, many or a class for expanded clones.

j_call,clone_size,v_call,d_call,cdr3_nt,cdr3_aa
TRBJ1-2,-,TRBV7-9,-,TGTGCCAGCAGCCCGCAGGTGGCGTCCAACTATGGCTACACCTTC,CASSPQVASNYGYTF
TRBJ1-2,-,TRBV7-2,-,TGTGCCAGCAGCTATAGACGTGGGGCTTATGGCTACACCTTC,CASSYRRGAYGYTF
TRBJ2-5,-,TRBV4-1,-,TGCGCCAGCAGCCAAGAGGGCACAGTAGAGACCCAGTACTTC,CASSQEGTVETQYF
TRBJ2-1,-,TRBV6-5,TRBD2,TGTGCCAGCAGCAATGAGGGACTAGCGGGTAGCAATGAGCAGTTCTTC,CASSNEGLAGSNEQFF
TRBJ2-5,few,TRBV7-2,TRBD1,TGTGCCAGCAGCTTAGCGGCCAGGGGGTTGACGGAGACCCAGTACTTC,CASSLAARGLTETQYF
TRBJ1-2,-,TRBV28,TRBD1,TGTGCCAGCAGGCCGGGACAGCTGGACTATGGCTACACCTTC,CASRPGQLDYGYTF
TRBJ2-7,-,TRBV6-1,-,TGTGCCAGCAGTGAAGTTGGGGGGCTGTACGAGCAGTACTTC,CASSEVGGLYEQYF
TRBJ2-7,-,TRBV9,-,TGTGCCAGCAGCGTAGGGGCGGACGCCGTCTACGAGCAGTACTTC,CASSVGADAVYEQYF
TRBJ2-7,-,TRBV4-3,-,TGCGCCAGCAGCCAAATGGACAGAAGCTCCTACGAGCAGTACTTC,CASSQMDRSSYEQYF
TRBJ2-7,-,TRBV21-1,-,TGTGCCAGCCGACCAGCATCGGGCTCCTACGAGCAGTACTTC,CASRPASGSYEQYF
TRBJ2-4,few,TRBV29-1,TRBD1,TGCAGCGTTGGCAGGGGGCTGGGCAATGAGCAGTACTTC,CSVGRGLGNEQYF
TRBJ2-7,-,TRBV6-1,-,TGTGCCAGCAGCGCCCAGGACGCACCAGCCTACGAGCAGTACTTC,CASSAQDAPAYEQYF
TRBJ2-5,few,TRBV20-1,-,TGCAGTGCTATGTCAGGGGTTCGAGAGACCCAGTACTTC,CSAMSGVRETQYF
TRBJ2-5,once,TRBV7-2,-,TGTGCCAGCGATGCGGGACTTAGGGAGACCCAGTACTTC,CASDAGLRETQYF
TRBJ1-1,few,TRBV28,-,TGTGCCAGCAGTCTGACACAGGGCCCCAACACTGAAGCTTTCTTT,CASSLTQGPNTEAFF
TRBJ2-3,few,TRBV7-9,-,TGTGCCAGCAGCCCTCCCCGGGTGGGGGGACGCACAGATACGCAGTATTTT,CASSPPRVGGRTDTQYF
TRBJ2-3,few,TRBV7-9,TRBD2,TGTGCCAGCGGTCTAGCGGGGGGCACAGATACGCAGTATTTT,CASGLAGGTDTQYF
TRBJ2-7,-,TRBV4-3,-,TGCGCCAGCAGCCAAGATCTTAGTCGGTCCTCGGGCAGCTACGAGCAGTACTTC,CASSQDLSRSSGSYEQYF
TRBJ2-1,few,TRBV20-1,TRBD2,TGCAGTGCCCCCGCGATGGGACTAGCGGGGGGGCGATACAATGAGCAGTTCTTC,CSAPAMGLAGGRYNEQFF
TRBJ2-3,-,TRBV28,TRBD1,TGTGCCAGCAGTTCAACGACAGGGGGCGCGGGCACAGATACGCAGTATTTT,CASSSTTGGAGTDTQYF
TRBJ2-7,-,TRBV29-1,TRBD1,TGCAGCGTTGAAACCCCACAGGGGGAGGCCGAGCAGTACTTC,CSVETPQGEAEQYF
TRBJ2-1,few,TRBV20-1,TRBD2,TGCAGTGCTAGCCTTCCACTAGCGGGGGTAATCAATGAGCAGTTCTTC,CSASLPLAGVINEQFF
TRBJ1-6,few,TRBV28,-,TGTGCCAGCAGTTTCTGGGTGGATTCACCCCTCCACTTT,CASSFWVDSPLHF
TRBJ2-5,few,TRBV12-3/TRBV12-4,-,TGTGCCAGCAAACTCCAAGAGACCCAGTACTTC,CASKLQETQYF
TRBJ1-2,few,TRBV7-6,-,TGTGCCAGCAGCCCCGCCGCAGGGTACGGCTACACCTTC,CASSPAAGYGYTF
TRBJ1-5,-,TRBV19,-,TGTGCCAGTAGTATAGATCCAGCCCAGCCCCAGCATTTT,CASSIDPAQPQHF
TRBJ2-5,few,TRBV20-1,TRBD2,TGCAGTGCTACCAACCAGGGAGGGGAGACCCAGTACTTC,CSATNQGGETQYF
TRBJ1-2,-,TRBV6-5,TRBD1,TGTGCCAGCAGTTACTCGTCGGAAGGGGGCGCGGGCTACACCTTC,CASSYSSEGGAGYTF
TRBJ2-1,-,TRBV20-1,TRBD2,TGCAGTGCTAGAGACCCTAGCGGGGGGACCAATGAGCAGTTCTTC,CSARDPSGGTNEQFF
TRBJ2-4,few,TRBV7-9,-,TGTGCCAGCAGCTTAAGAGAGCTTCAGTACTTC,CASSLRELQYF
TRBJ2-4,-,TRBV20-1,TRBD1,TGCAGTGCTAAGACAGGGGACGGGCAGTACTTC,CSAKTGDGQYF
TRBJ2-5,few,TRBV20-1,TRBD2,TGCAGTGCTCCTAAGCGGGGGGCCCAAGAGACCCAGTACTTC,CSAPKRGAQETQYF
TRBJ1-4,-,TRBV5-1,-,TGCGCCAGCAGCTTGGGGAACCATGAAAAACTGTTTTTT,CASSLGNHEKLFF
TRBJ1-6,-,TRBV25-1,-,TGTGCCAGCAGGGCCACCGCGGGCTATAATTCACCCCTCCACTTT,CASRATAGYNSPLHF
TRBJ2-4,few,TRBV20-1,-,TGCAGTGCTAGCCCGGAGCGGAGAGCCAAAAACATTCAGTACTTC,CSASPERRAKNIQYF
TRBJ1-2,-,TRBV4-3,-,TGCGCCAGCAGCCAAGATAGGGCAGCGCCTTCTAACTATGGCTACACCTTC,CASSQDRAAPSNYGYTF
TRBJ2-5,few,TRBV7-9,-,TGTGCCAGCAGCCTCTCTGCATTCGAGACCCAGTACTTC,CASSLSAFETQYF
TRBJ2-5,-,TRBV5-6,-,TGTGCCAGCAACGCGGCCCTCCAAGAGACCCAGTACTTC,CASNAALQETQYF
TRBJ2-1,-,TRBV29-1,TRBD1,TGCAGCGTGGGACAGAATGAGCAGTTCTTC,CSVGQNEQFF
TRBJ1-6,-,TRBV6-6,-,TGTGCCAGCAGTTGGGGGGAGACCAATAATTCACCCCTCCACTTT,CASSWGETNNSPLHF
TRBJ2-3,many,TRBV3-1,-,TGTGCCAGCAGTTGGGCGACAGATACGCAGTATTTT,CASSWATDTQYF
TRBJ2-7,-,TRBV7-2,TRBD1,TGTGCCAGCAGATCCCCCGGACAGGGGGCGGCGGGGTCATCCTACGAGCAGTACTTC,CASRSPGQGAAGSSYEQYF
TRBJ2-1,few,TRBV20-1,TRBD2,TGCAGTGCTAGAGATACTAGCGGGGCGTACAATGAGCAGTTCTTC,CSARDTSGAYNEQFF
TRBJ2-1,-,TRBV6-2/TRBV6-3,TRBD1,TGTGCCAGCAGTTACCAACTGGACAGGGGCTACTACAATGAGCAGTTCTTC,CASSYQLDRGYYNEQFF
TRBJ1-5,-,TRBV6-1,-,TGTGCCAGTTTTGAGGTTCTCAGCAATCAGCCCCAGCATTTT,CASFEVLSNQPQHF
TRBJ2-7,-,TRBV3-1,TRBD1,TGTGCCAGCAGCCATTGGGACAGACAATACGAGCAGTACTTC,CASSHWDRQYEQYF
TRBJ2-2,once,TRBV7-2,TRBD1,TGTGCCAGCAGCACCACAGGGGCCCGAAACACCGGGGAGCTGTTTTTT,CASSTTGARNTGELFF
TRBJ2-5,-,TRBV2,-,TGTGCCAGCAGAACCACCGTAAGGACCCAGTACTTC,CASRTTVRTQYF
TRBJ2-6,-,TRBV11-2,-,TGTGCCAGCAGCTTAGTAGTTTCCGCCTATCAGAGTAGCTCTGGGGCCAACGTCCTGACTTTC,CASSLVVSAYQSSSGANVLTF
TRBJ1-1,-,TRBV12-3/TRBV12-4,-,TGTGCCAGCAGCTCCACCTTAATGAAAGGGGAAGCTTTCTTT,CASSSTLMKGEAFF
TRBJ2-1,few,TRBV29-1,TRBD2,TGCAGCGTTGAAGGACTAGCGGGGAATTACAATGAGCAGTTCTTC,CSVEGLAGNYNEQFF
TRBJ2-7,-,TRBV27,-,TGTGCCAGCAGTTTATCGGGGGACTTCGTCTCCTACGAGCAGTACTTC,CASSLSGDFVSYEQYF
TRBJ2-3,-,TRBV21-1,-,TGTGCCAGCAGCTCACAGGGACAGGGAAAGAATACGCAGTATTTT,CASSSQGQGKNTQYF
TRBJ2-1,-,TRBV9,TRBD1,TGTGCCAGCAGCGTAGTACAGGGGGACACCAATGAGCAGTTCTTC,CASSVVQGDTNEQFF
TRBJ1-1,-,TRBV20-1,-,TGCAGTGCCGGCCTACGACAGAACACTGAAGCTTTCTTT,CSAGLRQNTEAFF
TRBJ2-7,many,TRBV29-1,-,TGCAGCGTTGAGGGACACCAAGGGAGCGAGCAGTACTTC,CSVEGHQGSEQYF